This TCR beta chain comes out of a study of blood T cell repertoires in COVID-19. Using immunoSEQ multiplex PCR, the repertoire was profiled, and TCRdb retains in-frame clones only, with some absent. The profile covers over 15,000 clones, with more than 75% appearing a single time and about an eighth taken by the ten largest. The V end was cut by 3 bases, the J end by 1 base, with 16 bases between. The V gene's germline CDR1 is KGHSH and CDR2 LQKENI. The CDR3 extends over 17 amino acids. The receptor comes from a human donor in a cohort sampled during active COVID-19. Sequenced material: peripheral blood. The genes are TRBV18 and TRBJ2-1, with a tentative D call TRBD2 (5 bases). The CDR3 loop is CASSPWADSISYNEQFF. The CDR3 region has the DNA TGTGCCAGCTCACCCTGGGCGGACTCGATATCCTACAATGAGCAGTTCTTC.